This entry describes one T cell receptor (beta chain). This clone has a handful of counts. Its binding antigen is unknown. The input lacks base qualities; no much larger clone sits a single base away. Each sample was amplified in two independent genomic DNA replicates, using 0.5 to 0.6 ug for blood and 1.5 ug for tumor or normal breast. TCRB sequencing of genomic DNA was carried out with the ImmunoSeq Intro kit according to the manufacturer's instructions. Multiplex PCR was run for 31 cycles using proprietary primers and spike-in control sequences for absolute quantification. Single-end 150-bp reads were used to sequence an 87-bp fragment spanning the CDR3 and the flanking V and J genes. Seven samples, with two replicates for each sample, were multiplexed per lane of an Illumina MiSeq using version 3.0 chemistry. The paper's data handling went like this. Raw data were processed by the vendor's proprietary pipeline, with both replicates merged into one result per sample. To define clonotypes, the study grouped productive rearrangements that shared the V-gene family, CDR3 amino acid sequence and J-gene segment. To compute clonality, the normalized Shannon entropy (Pielou evenness) of TCRB abundances was subtracted from 1. To estimate T cell density, the total number of templates was divided by the input cell count, which was inferred from how much DNA went in. Total repertoire diversity and clonality were estimated with Recon using default parameters. Tumor-enriched clonotypes were defined as having over 0.1% abundance in tumor and at least 32-fold higher abundance than in normal breast. TCRdb holds this immuneACCESS table with in-frame rearrangements only. Some clones are missing; in checked studies, unresolved V genes explain under half, and the rest has no known cause. That table is the source of V, J and clone size, and D and trimming were worked out from the DNA. Present in this sample are about 14,000 clones, roughly 80% of which were seen just once. The top ten hold roughly 5% of the sample.

The data stem from a study of early stage breast cancer tumors (dated by TCRdb to the late 2010s). Study-level background: Of the approximately 16 invasive breast tumors, more than 9 were found to be estrogen receptor-positive, progesterone receptor-positive and HER2-negative. Of the roughly twelve ER+/PR+/HER2- tumors, eight were classified as invasive ductal carcinomas and four as invasive lobular carcinomas. The average read coverage per sample was about 10-fold. The samples as a whole yielded 2 million to 3 million detected templates, corresponding to fewer than 1.4 million unique clonotypes. The investigation overall reported the following: Repertoires from blood and normal breast were more alike than repertoires from blood and tumor, and in about 90% of the 16 patients, comparing each tissue with blood separated tumor from normal. Enriched TCRB sequences shared across patients were mostly commonly generated sequences, unlikely to play an important role in the tumor microenvironment. Compared with adjacent normal breast tissue, tumors had about 2.6-fold higher T cell density and higher clonality. Sequencing bulk genomic DNA from unsorted cells could not capture chain pairing or functional markers like CD4, CD8 and FOXP3. The small cohort size prevented analysis by tumor subtype.

Adjacent normal breast tissue was collected roughly 1.7-4 cm away from the tumor, rinsed in PBS and stored in prechilled RNAlater. Normal breast tissue often required about 95-310 mg of tissue for sufficient DNA because of high lipid content and low cell density. The study profiled bulk TCR beta-chain repertoires in matched peripheral blood, tumor and adjacent normal breast tissue taken from more than 15 patients with early-stage breast cancer. The Qiagen AllPrep DNA/RNA Mini kit was used for genomic DNA extraction. The CDR3 starts with the cysteine, ends with the phenylalanine, and has 12 residues. Here the CDR3 DNA is all that survives: 36 bases in frame from base 1. CDR1 and CDR2 (SGHAT, FQNNGV) derive from the germline V gene. V and J lose 1 base and 3 bases, and a span of 3 bases separates them.

The sequencing input was normal breast tissue next to the tumor. This clonotype was obtained from a person in their thirties with breast cancer. In this chain, TRBV11-2 is recombined with TRBJ1-2, with no confidently assigned D gene. The DNA sequence is TGTGCCAGCAGCTTAGGCGACTATGGCTACACCTTC. This yields the protein CASSLGDYGYTF. Reference TRBV11-2 and TRBJ1-2 proteins supply the regions before and after the CDR3; the full variable domain is: EAGVAQSPRYKIIEKRQSVAFWCNPISGHATLYWYQQILGQGPKLLIQFQNNGVVDDSQLPKDRFSAERLKGVDSTLKIQPAKLEDSAVYLCASSLGDYGYTFGSGTRLTVV.